Shown below are 20 T cell receptor beta chains from a single sample sequenced in a study of CD8 T cells in ankylosing spondylitis. In TCRdb, the 5' RACE reads were re-called with MiXCR into one record per CDR3 protein. Here the sample spans almost 250,000 distinct CDR3 sequences, roughly 32% being singletons. The sequencing sample was made of blood, either unsorted or a sorted T cell fraction (not recorded which). These receptors originate from a male donor with ankylosing spondylitis or in good health (not recorded which).

The gene calls are TRBV20-1 and TRBJ2-7; D remains ambiguous. The CDR3 totals 12 residues. The V end lost 3 bases, the J end lost 3 bases, and 9 bases lay between the germline ends. Germline CDR1 reads DFQATT; CDR2 reads SNEGSKA (reference sequence). CDR3 loop: CSASRIDYEQYF. As DNA, the CDR3 is TGCAGTGCTAGCAGAATTGACTACGAGCAGTACTTC.

V is TRBV10-3 and J is TRBJ2-7; D not resolved. V was cut by 4 bases and J by 3 bases, with 13 bases left in between. This CDR3 is 14 amino acids long. Germline-derived CDR1 and CDR2 are ENHRY and SYGVKD. The CDR3 protein is CAISASLTDYEQYF. DNA for the CDR3: TGTGCCATCAGTGCAAGCCTCACAGACTACGAGCAGTACTTC.

There are a few counts of this clonotype. The J gene is TRBJ1-1, the V gene TRBV20-1; D is possibly TRBD1 (6 bases). Germline values: CDR1 DFQATT, CDR2 SNEGSKA (reference sequence). This CDR3 contains 18 residues. Trimming stripped 0 bases from V and 0 bases from J, with 20 bases between. CDR3 region: CSARDGWAGERMNTEAFF. CDR3 DNA sequence: TGCAGTGCTAGAGATGGTTGGGCAGGGGAGCGGATGAACACTGAAGCTTTCTTT.

This clonotype came up many times. The J gene is TRBJ2-7, the V gene TRBV20-1; D unresolved. CDR1 DFQATT and CDR2 SNEGSKA come from the germline V gene (reference sequence). The CDR3 covers 14 residues. With 6 bases removed from V and 2 bases from J, the gap between germline ends came to 17 bases. The CDR3 nucleotides read TGCAGTGCCCCAACGCTGGACGGAACCTACGAGCAGTACTTC. It codes for CSAPTLDGTYEQYF.

This clonotype was observed a handful of times. This chain uses TRBV29-1 with TRBJ2-3; D gene unclear. CDR3 length: 11 amino acids. Deletions cut 7 bases from V and 6 bases from J, with 11 bases between. Germline V gene sequence: CDR1 SQVTM, CDR2 ANQGSEA. The CDR3 coding sequence is TGCAGCGCCCCAGCACCGGATACGCAGTATTTT. This sequence encodes CSAPAPDTQYF.

This clonotype was seen only a few times. CDR3 loop: CASSSLGDRGYEQYF. DNA of the CDR3: TGTGCCAGCAGTTCCCTAGGTGACAGGGGGTACGAGCAGTACTTC. V gene TRBV28 combines with J gene TRBJ2-7; 9 bases fit TRBD1. CDR1 MDHEN and CDR2 SYDVKM come from the germline V gene. CDR3 length: 15 amino acids. With 4 bases clipped from V and 4 bases from J, the junction kept 8 bases outside the gene matches.

This clonotype has more than one count but fewer than ten. This chain links TRBV5-5 with TRBJ1-1; tentative D call: TRBD1 (5 bases). Germline V CDR1 and CDR2: SGHKS, YYEKEE (reference sequence). The V gene lost 0 bases and the J gene lost 5 bases, with 14 bases spanning the gap. The CDR3 loop spans 15 amino acids. CDR3 nucleotide sequence: TGTGCCAGCAGCTTGGTGCCGGGTCAGGGAACTGAAGCTTTCTTT. Translating gives CASSLVPGQGTEAFF.

The CDR3 bases are TGTGCCAGCAGTTTGGGCAGGACAAACTACGAGCAGTACTTC. It translates to CASSLGRTNYEQYF. The chain combines TRBV12-3 or TRBV12-4 with TRBJ2-7; D might be TRBD1 (5 bases). The CDR3 spans 14 residues. V lost 3 bases to trimming and J lost 3 bases, with 12 bases between them.

This chain's CDR3 is CASSLGRGDWYEQYF. The CDR3 DNA reads as TGCGCCAGCAGCTTGGGGCGGGGGGACTGGTACGAGCAGTACTTC. The rearrangement uses TRBV5-1 and TRBJ2-7; 8 bases fit TRBD2. Germline assignment: CDR1 SGHRS and CDR2 YFSETQ. V lost 0 bases to trimming and J lost 4 bases; unmatched junction nucleotides: 6. This CDR3 comprises 15 residues.

This chain links TRBV5-1 with TRBJ2-7; possibly TRBD2 for D (5 bases). V dropped 1 base and J dropped 3 bases, with 17 bases sitting between them. The V gene's germline CDR1 is SGHRS and CDR2 YFSETQ. The CDR3 extends over 16 amino acids. Here the CDR3 reads CASSLSGSQYLYEQYF. The CDR3 region has the DNA TGCGCCAGCAGCTTGTCGGGGTCACAATACCTCTACGAGCAGTACTTC.

V is TRBV6-1 and J is TRBJ1-4, with TRBD1 identical over 8 bases. The trim removed 7 bases at V and 6 bases at J, leaving 7 bases unmatched. Germline values: CDR1 MNHNS, CDR2 SASEGT. This CDR3 has 14 amino acids. This CDR3 is CASTKDRADEKLFF. CDR3 in DNA: TGTGCCAGCACCAAGGACAGGGCAGATGAAAAACTGTTTTTT.

The chain recombines TRBV27 with TRBJ2-1; D call uncertain. Trimming left V 6 bases short and J 3 bases short, with 6 bases between. Germline CDR1 reads MNHEY; CDR2 reads SMNVEV (reference sequence). The CDR3 covers 12 residues. The CDR3 protein is CASSPIYNEQFF. The CDR3 nucleotides are TGTGCCAGCAGCCCCATCTACAATGAGCAGTTCTTC.

As DNA, the CDR3 is TGCGCCAGCAGTATGTCGGGAACTGAAGCTTTCTTT. Protein product: CASSMSGTEAFF. The rearrangement uses TRBV10-2 and TRBJ1-1; D uncertain. V was cut by 5 bases and J by 5 bases, with 9 bases left in between. This CDR3 spans 12 amino acids. The germline CDR1 and CDR2 sequences are WSHSY and SAAADI.

This sequence joins TRBV4-1 and TRBJ2-3; TRBD2 matches at 9 bases. CDR3 size: 18 residues. With 0 bases clipped from V and 5 bases from J, the junction kept 12 bases outside the gene matches. CDR1 and CDR2 from the germline V gene are MGHRA and YSYEKL. The CDR3 coding sequence is TGCGCCAGCAGCCAAGAGGTGGGAGTAGCGGGGGTGAGAGATACGCAGTATTTT. This gives the protein CASSQEVGVAGVRDTQYF.

The chain links TRBV2 to TRBJ2-5; TRBD1 might be the D (6 bases). The length of the CDR3 is 12 residues. V lost 8 bases and J 2 bases, leaving 9 bases between the germline ends. Germline-derived CDR1 and CDR2 are SNHLY and FYNNEI. CDR3 amino acids: CASRDKQETQYF. In DNA, the CDR3 is TGTGCCAGCCGGGACAAACAAGAGACCCAGTACTTC.

This chain joins TRBV4-1 and TRBJ2-7, with 10 bases aligning to TRBD2. The junction had 6 bases not matched to a gene; V was cut back by 1 base and J by 0 bases. The CDR3 contains 17 residues. Germline V CDR1 and CDR2: MGHRA, YSYEKL. The CDR3 DNA reads TGCGCCAGCAGCCAAGCTAATAGCGGGGGGTACTCCTACGAGCAGTACTTC. The encoded protein is CASSQANSGGYSYEQYF.

This clonotype was counted ten times or more. This chain connects TRBV12-3 or TRBV12-4 to TRBJ2-7, with a possible D match to TRBD1 (5 bases). V dropped 5 bases and J dropped 4 bases, with 6 bases sitting between them. The CDR3 consists of 11 residues. The CDR3 DNA is TGTGCCAGCAGTAGGGGTTACGAGCAGTACTTC. It codes for CASSRGYEQYF.

The chain has TRBV20-1 and TRBJ2-1; TRBD2 aligns across 11 bases. The junction had 11 bases not matched to a gene; V was cut back by 3 bases and J by 7 bases. The CDR3 runs 16 residues. The germline CDR1 and CDR2 sequences are DFQATT and SNEGSKA (reference sequence). The CDR3 coding sequence is TGCAGTGCTAGTCCCATAGATAGCGGGGGGGTAAATGAGCAGTTCTTC. Translating it yields CSASPIDSGGVNEQFF.

A few counts support this clonotype. The V call is TRBV29-1, the J call TRBJ1-1, with D perhaps matching TRBD1 (6 bases). The V gene lost 8 bases and the J gene lost 3 bases, with 16 bases spanning the gap. The CDR3 extends over 13 amino acids. The germline gives CDR1 SQVTM, CDR2 ANQGSEA. The CDR3 loop reads CSLLGGTDTEAFF. The CDR3 DNA follows: TGCAGCCTATTAGGGGGGACCGACACTGAAGCTTTCTTT.

This clonotype was seen a handful of times. The chain recombines TRBV12-3 or TRBV12-4 with TRBJ2-2; no clear D gene. CDR3 size: 10 residues. The germline V and J ends were trimmed by 6 bases and 7 bases, with 3 bases remaining between them. This CDR3 is CASRHGELFF. The CDR3 DNA reads TGTGCCAGCAGACACGGGGAGCTGTTTTTT.